This TCR beta chain is drawn from a study of PD-L1 blockade in urothelial cancer. Study summary: T cells numbered a median of approximately 130,000 in the blood samples.

Clones were sequenced by immunoSEQ multiplex PCR, and TCRdb holds only the in-frame ones, with some missing. In the table there are some 41,000 clones, around 83% of which are singletons. Time point noted: peripheral blood 6 weeks after treatment start. Trimming cost V 5 bases and J 2 bases, with 13 bases left between them. Per the germline V gene, CDR1 is LNHDA and CDR2 is SQIVND (reference sequence). The CDR3 has 15 residues. The sequence came from a man aged 70 or older with urothelial cancer. Sequenced material: PBMCs, taken around atezolizumab (anti-PD-L1) treatment. This chain uses TRBV19 with TRBJ1-5; no clear D. This chain's CDR3 is CASSPQVGGNQPQHF. The CDR3 DNA is TGTGCCAGTAGTCCCCAGGTTGGCGGCAATCAGCCCCAGCATTTT.